This is a list of T cell receptor beta chains from one sample in a study of PD-L1 blockade in urothelial cancer. Clones were read by immunoSEQ multiplex PCR, and TCRdb kept only the in-frame ones, dropping some. In the table there are 53,000 or so clones, 88% of which are singletons. Sequencing used PBMCs, obtained around atezolizumab (anti-PD-L1) treatment. The receptors come from a man in his sixties with urothelial cancer. CDR3s include the opening cysteine and the closing phenylalanine or tryptophan. The D gene is left open where the match is weak. A row's size may be missing; if present it is once, few, many or a size class.

J: TRBJ1-2; V: TRBV5-1; size: NA; D: NA; CDR3: CASSPGGDNYGYTF; DNA: TGCGCCAGCAGCCCGGGAGGAGATAACTATGGCTACACCTTC
J: TRBJ2-2; V: TRBV10-3; size: NA; D: TRBD2; CDR3: CAISPTSGNTGELFF; DNA: TGTGCCATCAGTCCTACTAGCGGAAACACCGGGGAGCTGTTTTTT
J: TRBJ1-5; V: TRBV6-4; size: NA; D: NA; CDR3: CASSDSRQPRLHQPQHF; DNA: TGTGCCAGCAGTGACTCTCGACAGCCTCGACTTCATCAGCCCCAGCATTTT
J: TRBJ2-5; V: TRBV11-2; size: NA; D: NA; CDR3: CASSSGATFGETQYF; DNA: TGTGCCAGCAGCTCCGGAGCGACTTTCGGAGAGACCCAGTACTTC
J: TRBJ2-3; V: TRBV14; size: NA; D: NA; CDR3: CASSQAGQPTDTQYF; DNA: TGTGCCAGCAGCCAAGCAGGTCAGCCCACAGATACGCAGTATTTT
J: TRBJ1-2; V: TRBV19; size: NA; D: NA; CDR3: CASSMGHKTSGGYTF; DNA: TGTGCCAGTAGTATGGGACACAAAACGTCGGGAGGCTACACCTTC
J: TRBJ2-5; V: TRBV5-4; size: NA; D: TRBD1; CDR3: CASSPGTAQETQYF; DNA: TGTGCCAGCAGCCCTGGGACAGCCCAAGAGACCCAGTACTTC
J: TRBJ2-5; V: TRBV29-1; size: NA; D: TRBD2; CDR3: CSVGAGELKETQYF; DNA: TGCAGCGTCGGAGCGGGAGAGTTGAAAGAGACCCAGTACTTC
J: TRBJ2-1; V: TRBV7-9; size: once; D: TRBD1; CDR3: CASSPRQGGVNEQFF; DNA: TGTGCCAGCAGCCCGCGACAGGGGGGGGTGAATGAGCAGTTCTTC
J: TRBJ1-2; V: TRBV5-1; size: NA; D: NA; CDR3: CASSQRGTYGGGYTF; DNA: TGCGCCAGCAGCCAACGCGGGACTTATGGTGGAGGCTACACCTTC
J: TRBJ1-3; V: TRBV4-3; size: once; D: NA; CDR3: CASSQGSGGSGNTIYF; DNA: TGCGCCAGCAGCCAAGGCTCGGGTGGGTCCGGAAACACCATATATTTT
J: TRBJ1-1; V: TRBV19; size: NA; D: TRBD1; CDR3: CASSRWAGTGFTEAFF; DNA: TGTGCCAGTAGTAGGTGGGCCGGGACAGGGTTCACTGAAGCTTTCTTT
J: TRBJ2-2; V: TRBV10-1; size: NA; D: NA; CDR3: CASSGAPQGSGTGELFF; DNA: TGCGCCAGCAGTGGGGCGCCCCAGGGTTCCGGCACCGGGGAGCTGTTTTTT
J: TRBJ2-5; V: TRBV5-1; size: NA; D: TRBD2; CDR3: CASSPRTSGMAPYQETQYF; DNA: TGCGCCAGCAGCCCCAGGACTAGCGGGATGGCCCCCTACCAAGAGACCCAGTACTTC
J: TRBJ2-1; V: TRBV15; size: NA; D: TRBD1; CDR3: CATSRNRDRAYNEQFF; DNA: TGTGCCACCAGCAGAAACCGGGACAGGGCCTACAATGAGCAGTTCTTC
J: TRBJ2-1; V: TRBV7-2; size: NA; D: NA; CDR3: CASSLGRPGGPEDEQFF; DNA: TGTGCCAGCAGCTTAGGCCGTCCGGGGGGCCCCGAGGATGAGCAGTTCTTC
J: TRBJ2-2; V: TRBV19; size: once; D: TRBD1; CDR3: CASRGIGTGENTGELFF; DNA: TGTGCCAGTAGGGGCATCGGGACAGGGGAGAACACCGGGGAGCTGTTTTTT
J: TRBJ1-2; V: TRBV5-1; size: NA; D: TRBD1; CDR3: CASSPQPGQGYDGYTF; DNA: TGCGCCAGCAGCCCCCAACCGGGACAGGGCTATGATGGCTACACCTTC
J: TRBJ1-5; V: TRBV5-6; size: NA; D: NA; CDR3: CASSLAGEREPQHF; DNA: TGTGCCAGCAGCTTGGCCGGGGAAAGGGAGCCCCAGCATTTT
J: TRBJ1-1; V: TRBV7-9; size: NA; D: NA; CDR3: CASSSNSEAFF; DNA: TGTGCCAGCAGCTCCAACAGTGAAGCTTTCTTT
J: TRBJ1-5; V: TRBV19; size: NA; D: NA; CDR3: CASTTEGRRQPQHF; DNA: TGTGCCAGTACCACCGAGGGAAGGCGGCAGCCCCAGCATTTT
J: TRBJ2-7; V: TRBV12-5; size: once; D: NA; CDR3: CASGGPTQGFSRYEQYF; DNA: TGTGCTAGTGGGGGCCCAACGCAGGGATTCTCTCGGTACGAGCAGTACTTC
J: TRBJ2-2; V: TRBV4-3; size: NA; D: TRBD1; CDR3: CASSRGTGNTGELFF; DNA: TGCGCCAGCAGCCGCGGGACAGGGAACACCGGGGAGCTGTTTTTT
J: TRBJ2-7; V: TRBV5-1; size: NA; D: TRBD2; CDR3: CASKQATSGIYEQYF; DNA: TGCGCCAGCAAGCAGGCTACTAGCGGGATTTACGAGCAGTACTTC
J: TRBJ2-7; V: TRBV10-1; size: NA; D: NA; CDR3: CASSAAGTTYEQYF; DNA: TGCGCCAGCAGCGCCGCGGGGACGACCTACGAGCAGTACTTC
J: TRBJ2-7; V: TRBV7-9; size: NA; D: NA; CDR3: CASSLALGTSYEQYF; DNA: TGTGCCAGCAGCTTAGCGCTTGGCACCTCCTACGAGCAGTACTTC
J: TRBJ1-6; V: TRBV6-1; size: NA; D: NA; CDR3: CASRGGANNSPLHF; DNA: TGTGCCAGCAGGGGTGGGGCCAATAATTCACCCCTCCACTTT
J: TRBJ1-1; V: TRBV2; size: NA; D: TRBD1; CDR3: CASRTDRGFSEAFF; DNA: TGTGCCAGCAGGACGGACAGGGGATTCTCTGAAGCTTTCTTT
J: TRBJ2-1; V: TRBV18; size: NA; D: TRBD2; CDR3: CASSTGLDNEQFF; DNA: TGTGCCAGCTCGACGGGACTAGACAATGAGCAGTTCTTC
J: TRBJ1-6; V: TRBV7-2; size: few; D: NA; CDR3: CASSVNSGSPLHF; DNA: TGTGCCAGCAGCGTCAACTCGGGTTCACCCCTCCACTTT
J: TRBJ1-3; V: TRBV19; size: once; D: NA; CDR3: CASSIEADRRNTIYF; DNA: TGTGCCAGTAGTATAGAGGCGGACAGACGAAACACCATATATTTT